This is a list of T cell receptor beta chains from one sample in a study of response to subunit inactivated influenza vaccine. Via MiXCR, TCRdb re-called the RT-PCR reads, giving one row per CDR3 protein. The sample lists more than 550,000 distinct CDR3 sequences; 11% were seen once. The data were also submitted as part of a second study, on T cells expressing NK-cell markers.

The source was PBMCs from blood, collected on the day of vaccination. Receptors originate from a man aged 45-60 years who received an inactivated influenza vaccine. The conserved cysteine and the conserved F or W are not part of the CDR3 here. Each record gives: J gene, V gene, CDR3 protein.

J: TRBJ2-3; V: TRBV7-9; CDR3: ASEWETTDTQY
J: TRBJ2-1; V: TRBV7-6; CDR3: ASSLEGAGYLYNEQF
J: TRBJ2-7; V: TRBV15; CDR3: ATSSPIRDSNYEQY
J: TRBJ2-2; V: TRBV6-1; CDR3: ASKTTGLTGELF
J: TRBJ2-7; V: TRBV28; CDR3: ASSSRDIDLAGSNEQY
J: TRBJ2-3; V: TRBV18; CDR3: ASSPRAGSDTQY
J: TRBJ2-1; V: TRBV12-3/TRBV12-4; CDR3: ASSLSGEYNEQF
J: TRBJ1-2; V: TRBV2; CDR3: ASSDQGRRGYT
J: TRBJ2-3; V: TRBV4-3; CDR3: ASSQEGTSGDTQY
J: TRBJ2-5; V: TRBV5-5; CDR3: ASSTDWTQY
J: TRBJ1-2; V: TRBV10-2; CDR3: ASSLSPTGPNYGYT
J: TRBJ2-2; V: TRBV7-3; CDR3: ASSLPGQGRELF
J: TRBJ2-7; V: TRBV12-3/TRBV12-4; CDR3: ASSQPGLADYEQY
J: TRBJ2-1; V: TRBV7-2; CDR3: ASFPTRLDLYNEQF
J: TRBJ2-1; V: TRBV7-9; CDR3: ASINSYNEQF
J: TRBJ2-6; V: TRBV28; CDR3: ASSLFSGALSGANVLT
J: TRBJ2-3; V: TRBV7-9; CDR3: ASSWRTGGADTQY
J: TRBJ2-2; V: TRBV7-2; CDR3: ASSLAAVGELF
J: TRBJ2-6; V: TRBV12-3/TRBV12-4; CDR3: ASRSRDRGFGGANVLT
J: TRBJ2-5; V: TRBV7-9; CDR3: ASSVLRDSQETQY
J: TRBJ2-7; V: TRBV5-1; CDR3: ASRRGPLANYEQY
J: TRBJ1-2; V: TRBV24-1; CDR3: ATSDLRQGYGYT
J: TRBJ1-5; V: TRBV10-3; CDR3: AISDTVFQPQH
J: TRBJ1-5; V: TRBV6-2/TRBV6-3; CDR3: ASSYSQGTRNQPQH
J: TRBJ2-2; V: TRBV7-9; CDR3: ASRFSGTGELF
J: TRBJ2-2; V: TRBV3-1; CDR3: ASTMGGELF
J: TRBJ2-7; V: TRBV15; CDR3: ATSRETGVSYEQY
J: TRBJ2-3; V: TRBV7-2; CDR3: ASSLWDISTDTQY
J: TRBJ2-2; V: TRBV7-3; CDR3: ASSSDGWAGELF
J: TRBJ2-1; V: TRBV6-4; CDR3: ASSAEGGPYNEQF
J: TRBJ1-5; V: TRBV12-3/TRBV12-4; CDR3: ASSFSAGNQPQH
J: TRBJ2-7; V: TRBV5-1; CDR3: ASALGPAYEQY
J: TRBJ2-1; V: TRBV11-1; CDR3: ASSLRLAGTFYNEQF
J: TRBJ1-6; V: TRBV12-3/TRBV12-4; CDR3: ASRLGQQGSSPLH
J: TRBJ1-5; V: TRBV30; CDR3: AWSMGQGGNQPQH
J: TRBJ2-1; V: TRBV3-1; CDR3: ASSLARNPYNEQF
J: TRBJ2-7; V: TRBV3-1; CDR3: ASSLLSGYEQY
J: TRBJ2-1; V: TRBV4-2; CDR3: ASSQDRQYEQF
J: TRBJ2-3; V: TRBV29-1; CDR3: SVGKGQSTDTQY
J: TRBJ1-6; V: TRBV9; CDR3: ASSVSGNNSPLH
J: TRBJ2-5; V: TRBV10-3; CDR3: AISETSGGTSETQY
J: TRBJ2-4; V: TRBV14; CDR3: ASSQAGRGPVNIQY
J: TRBJ2-4; V: TRBV7-8; CDR3: ASSLAGTDKNIQY
J: TRBJ1-2; V: TRBV6-1; CDR3: ASNRLGEGRAYGYT
J: TRBJ2-2; V: TRBV5-8; CDR3: ASSLAPKSGELF
J: TRBJ2-5; V: TRBV5-6; CDR3: ASSVGQGMETQY
J: TRBJ2-3; V: TRBV5-1; CDR3: ASSPIIAGSTDTQY
J: TRBJ2-1; V: TRBV5-1; CDR3: ASSPRSSWNEQF
J: TRBJ2-4; V: TRBV18; CDR3: ASSSGVTKNIQY
J: TRBJ2-1; V: TRBV7-2; CDR3: ASSRSATEQF
J: TRBJ1-1; V: TRBV19; CDR3: ASSILFSRAEMNTEAF
J: TRBJ2-1; V: TRBV19; CDR3: ATALQASSYNEQF